The present TCR beta chain was sequenced within a study of blood T cells in healthy people across ages. The authors ran a second PCR of about 7 to 11 cycles using a sample-barcoded 5' primer and a J-beta primer mix. TCRdb independently ran MiXCR on the 5' RACE reads; one entry per CDR3 protein. In the table there are about 800,000 distinct CDR3 sequences, 58% of which are singletons. Sequences were obtained from blood. The source of this sequence is a man aged 25-45 years in good health.

The CDR3 DNA reads TGCAGCGTTGAGGAAATGGCCGCAGGGAAGATGAAAAAACTGTTTTTT. Its protein is CSVEEMAAGKMKKLFF. The rearrangement joins TRBV29-1 to TRBJ1-4; TRBD1 might be the D (5 bases). V lost 3 bases and J lost 9, with 23 bases in between. Per germline, CDR1 SQVTM and CDR2 ANQGSEA. The CDR3 is 16 amino acids.